These T cell receptor beta chains were read from a single sample in a study of T cell repertoires in cytomegalovirus infection. No antigen has been identified for these receptors. TCRdb re-derived calls from the reads in MiXCR, one entry per CDR3 protein. The sample contains around 770,000 distinct CDR3 sequences, just under 30% of which appear only once. The sample consisted of cultured CD8+ T cells from PBMCs, taken from culture after CMV antigen stimulation. These TCRs come from a human donor in good health (CMV status not recorded). Some clones in this sample may be carry-over from other donors' samples. Both conserved end residues are part of each CDR3. A D gene is named only where the DNA matches it firmly. The listing skips clone size in some rows; elsewhere it reads once, few, many or a size class.

j_call,v_call,clone_size,d_call,cdr3_aa,cdr3_nt
TRBJ1-2,TRBV29-1,NA,NA,CSVEDRLRYGYTF,TGCAGCGTTGAAGACCGGCTTCGCTATGGCTACACCTTC
TRBJ2-3,TRBV10-3,once,NA,CAISEPTGWGTDTQYF,TGTGCCATCAGTGAGCCGACAGGTTGGGGCACAGATACGCAGTATTTT
TRBJ1-2,TRBV7-9,NA,NA,CASSSPGPKGGYTF,TGTGCCAGCAGCTCCCCCGGCCCCAAGGGTGGCTACACCTTC
TRBJ1-2,TRBV7-4,NA,NA,CASSPGGPRGYTF,TGTGCCAGCAGCCCCGGGGGCCCCAGAGGCTACACCTTC
TRBJ2-5,TRBV7-6,NA,NA,CASSPGLVGYF,TGTGCCAGCAGCCCTGGACTTGTTGGGTACTTC
TRBJ2-3,TRBV7-6,many,NA,CASSPNRGGPDTQYF,TGTGCCAGCAGCCCTAACAGGGGAGGCCCAGATACGCAGTATTTT
TRBJ1-4,TRBV27,few,NA,CASSPPFAGRSEKLFF,TGTGCCAGCAGTCCTCCTTTTGCAGGGAGGAGTGAAAAACTGTTTTTT
TRBJ2-1,TRBV6-2/TRBV6-3,few,NA,CASSWTRQGTYNEQFF,TGTGCCAGCAGTTGGACCCGGCAGGGGACGTACAATGAGCAGTTCTTC
TRBJ1-1,TRBV11-3,NA,TRBD1,CASSLDPVETGGDTEAFF,TGTGCCAGCAGCTTAGATCCCGTGGAGACAGGGGGGGACACTGAAGCTTTCTTT
TRBJ1-5,TRBV20-1,NA,TRBD1,CSARDRTGGNNQPQHF,TGCAGTGCTAGAGATCGGACAGGGGGAAACAATCAGCCCCAGCATTTT
TRBJ2-5,TRBV3-1,NA,NA,CASSHYTFGTDQETQYF,TGTGCCAGCAGCCACTACACATTCGGGACGGACCAAGAGACCCAGTACTTC
TRBJ2-1,TRBV20-1,few,TRBD1,CSAQKPGTGTYNEQFF,TGCAGTGCGCAAAAACCCGGGACAGGGACCTACAATGAGCAGTTCTTC
TRBJ1-2,TRBV27,few,TRBD1,CASRTGGYDYGYTF,TGTGCCAGCAGAACAGGGGGGTATGACTATGGCTACACCTTC
TRBJ2-2,TRBV7-9,few,NA,CASSPPGQLNRNRELFF,TGTGCCAGCAGCCCCCCTGGTCAGTTGAACCGGAACCGGGAGCTGTTTTTT
TRBJ1-1,TRBV12-5,NA,NA,CASGFSSVPEITEAFF,TGTGCTAGTGGTTTCTCAAGCGTGCCAGAGATCACTGAAGCTTTCTTT
TRBJ2-3,TRBV5-6,few,NA,CASSLGLPGTDTQYF,TGTGCCAGCAGCTTAGGACTGCCTGGCACAGATACGCAGTATTTT
TRBJ2-2,TRBV20-1,NA,TRBD1,CSARPRQGQYTGELFF,TGCAGTGCTAGACCTCGACAGGGACAATACACCGGGGAGCTGTTTTTT
TRBJ1-1,TRBV11-2,few,TRBD1,CASSLETGANTEAFF,TGTGCCAGCAGCTTAGAGACAGGGGCAAACACTGAAGCTTTCTTT
TRBJ2-2,TRBV19,few,NA,CASSIVAGPTGELFF,TGTGCCAGTAGTATAGTGGCAGGACCGACCGGGGAGCTGTTTTTT
TRBJ2-5,TRBV6-2/TRBV6-3,few,TRBD1,CASRGPGQGARETQYF,TGTGCCAGCAGGGGACCGGGACAGGGGGCTCGAGAGACCCAGTACTTC
TRBJ2-1,TRBV7-3,NA,TRBD2,CASSSGGGLSNEQFF,TGTGCCAGCAGCTCCGGCGGGGGGCTTTCAAATGAGCAGTTCTTC
TRBJ1-6,TRBV3-1,NA,NA,CASSQVNGNNSPLHF,TGTGCCAGCAGCCAAGTAAACGGAAACAATTCACCCCTCCACTTT
TRBJ1-2,TRBV6-8,NA,NA,CASSYSRFDYGYTF,TGTGCCAGCAGTTACTCCCGGTTTGACTATGGCTACACCTTC
TRBJ1-1,TRBV19,few,TRBD1,CASSMTGRTEAFF,TGTGCCAGTAGTATGACAGGGCGCACTGAAGCTTTCTTT
TRBJ2-1,TRBV19,few,NA,CASSIAPQYREQFF,TGTGCCAGTAGTATAGCCCCCCAGTACCGTGAGCAGTTCTTC
TRBJ2-7,TRBV27,NA,TRBD1,CASGTGGGYEQYF,TGTGCCAGCGGGACAGGGGGCGGGTACGAGCAGTACTTC
TRBJ2-2,TRBV5-1,few,TRBD1,CASSLDIGTGVTGELFF,TGCGCCAGCAGCTTGGATATCGGGACAGGGGTTACCGGGGAGCTGTTTTTT
TRBJ1-2,TRBV7-9,few,NA,CASSLSATGYGYTF,TGTGCCAGCAGCTTATCGGCGACGGGCTATGGCTACACCTTC
TRBJ1-2,TRBV12-3/TRBV12-4,NA,NA,CASSPGRWGYTF,TGTGCCAGCAGCCCAGGCAGGTGGGGCTACACCTTC
TRBJ2-1,TRBV6-6,NA,TRBD2,CASSYGGGAPYNEQFF,TGTGCCAGCAGTTACGGCGGGGGGGCCCCCTACAATGAGCAGTTCTTC
TRBJ2-5,TRBV29-1,few,NA,CSVEDLQETQYF,TGCAGCGTTGAAGATCTGCAAGAGACCCAGTACTTC
TRBJ1-2,TRBV7-4,NA,TRBD1,CASSLAAGGLYGYTF,TGTGCCAGCAGCTTAGCGGCAGGGGGCTTGTATGGCTACACCTTC
TRBJ2-3,TRBV10-1,once,NA,CASSEQADTQYF,TGCGCCAGCAGTGAGCAAGCAGATACGCAGTATTTT
TRBJ1-4,TRBV18,NA,NA,CASSPTDNPASNEKLFF,TGTGCCAGCTCACCGACGGACAACCCCGCGTCTAATGAAAAACTGTTTTTT
TRBJ2-7,TRBV18,NA,NA,CASSPPVSFYEQYF,TGTGCCAGCTCACCACCGGTCTCATTCTACGAGCAGTACTTC
TRBJ2-4,TRBV12-3/TRBV12-4,NA,TRBD1,CASSFGTGINIQYF,TGTGCCAGCAGTTTTGGGACAGGGATAAACATTCAGTACTTC
TRBJ1-1,TRBV7-9,many,TRBD1,CASSLGQGTNTEAFF,TGTGCCAGCAGCCTCGGACAGGGAACGAACACTGAAGCTTTCTTT
TRBJ2-2,TRBV12-3/TRBV12-4,NA,TRBD2,CASSLAGLAGGTGEPCF,TGTGCCAGCAGTCTAGCTGGACTAGCGGGGGGTACCGGGGAGCCGTGTTTT
TRBJ2-3,TRBV14,NA,NA,CASSQVGTGDTQYF,TGTGCCAGCAGCCAAGTAGGGACCGGAGATACGCAGTATTTT
TRBJ2-2,TRBV7-6,NA,NA,CASSLGDLINTGELFF,TGTGCCAGCAGCTTGGGGGATCTAATCAACACCGGGGAGCTGTTTTTT
TRBJ1-1,TRBV2,many,NA,CASRGGREVAFF,TGTGCCAGCAGGGGTGGCAGGGAAGTGGCTTTCTTT